The clone carrying this T cell receptor beta chain was detected only a few times. Every patient relapsed after autologous stem cell transplantation, and brentuximab vedotin exposure varied. This CDR3 is 11 amino acids long. Trimming left V 4 bases short and J 8 bases short, with 8 bases between. Germline values: CDR1 MDHEN, CDR2 SYDVKM. These data originate in a study of PD-1 blockade in classical Hodgkin lymphoma. TCRdb's copy holds only in-frame clones and misses some; the assay was immunoSEQ multiplex PCR. The data show nearly 25,000 clones, about 80% seen once. The chain recombines TRBV28 with TRBJ1-2; no reliable D call. The TCR originated in a human donor with classical Hodgkin lymphoma. The material was peripheral blood mononuclear cells (PBMCs), obtained at baseline. CDR3 residues: CASSSIWGYTF. For the CDR3, the DNA is TGTGCCAGCAGTTCGATATGGGGCTACACCTTC.